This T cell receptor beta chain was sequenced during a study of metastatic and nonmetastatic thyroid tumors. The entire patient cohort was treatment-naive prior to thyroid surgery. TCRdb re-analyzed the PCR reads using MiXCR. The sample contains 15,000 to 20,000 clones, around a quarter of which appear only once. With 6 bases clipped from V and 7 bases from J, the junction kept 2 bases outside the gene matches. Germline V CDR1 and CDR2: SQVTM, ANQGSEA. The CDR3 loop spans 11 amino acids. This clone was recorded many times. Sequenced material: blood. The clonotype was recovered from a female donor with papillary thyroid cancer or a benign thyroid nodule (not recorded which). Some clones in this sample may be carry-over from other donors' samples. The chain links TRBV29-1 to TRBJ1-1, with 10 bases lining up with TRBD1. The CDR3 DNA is TGCAGCGTCAGGACAGGGGGTGAAGCTTTCTTT. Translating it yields CSVRTGGEAFF.